This T cell receptor beta chain is from a study of blood T cell repertoires in COVID-19. On the study more broadly: Material from acute and convalescent COVID-19 was sourced from the United States, Italy and Spain. PBMCs, B-cell-depleted T cells, or T cells provided the cDNA or gDNA that made up the material.

Seattle researchers signed up patients amid active infection and tracked them longitudinally. V lost 3 bases to trimming and J lost 8 bases; unmatched junction nucleotides: 9. CDR3 length equals 15 residues. Germline V lookup: CDR1 WSHSY, CDR2 SAAADI. Per the original data handling: Cell counts per sample came from amplifying reference gene primers. Generated by immunoSEQ multiplex PCR, the TCRdb table keeps only in-frame clones and is missing some. V, J and clone size were drawn from that table, and D and trimming were deduced from the DNA. Counted here are tens of thousands of clones, 75% to 95% occurring once; the ten biggest clones make up around 7.8%.

V and J are TRBV10-2 and TRBJ2-1, with 8 bases aligning to TRBD1. The TCR originated in a man aged 40-49 years with COVID-19, enrolled during active disease. Sample: peripheral blood. The CDR3 sequence: CASSDRGQGKDEQFF. CDR3 coding DNA: TGCGCCAGCAGTGATAGAGGACAGGGTAAGGATGAGCAGTTCTTC.